The clone carrying this T cell receptor (beta chain) was seen only a few times. Its specificity is not known. Germline CDR1 reads LGHNA; CDR2 reads YSLEER. The length of the CDR3 is 15 residues. J gave up 9 bases and V 1 base, and 9 bases lay outside the gene matches. The data derive from a study of beta chain features in type 1 diabetes. Broader study findings: Reduced insertions and increased deletions marked VDJ junctions in type 1 diabetes patients. Significant though moderate, a shortening of TCRB CDR3s appeared in all four CD4+ subsets of Type 1 diabetes patients.

Every bit of the isolated RNA underwent reverse transcription, so sequencing read expressed TCRB transcripts. Profiling relied on immunoSEQ multiplex PCR, and the TCRdb table lists in-frame clones only, not all of them. The sample lists a few hundred thousand clones, roughly 12% occurring once. The rearrangement joins TRBV4-3 to TRBJ2-4, with TRBD1 identical over 7 bases. Material for sequencing was naive CD4+ T cells from blood. The TCR was taken from a woman between 18 and 29 years old with type 1 diabetes. CDR3 amino acids: CASSQVSDRASIQYF. Here the CDR3 DNA reads TGCGCCAGCAGCCAAGTCTCCGACAGGGCCAGCATTCAGTACTTC.